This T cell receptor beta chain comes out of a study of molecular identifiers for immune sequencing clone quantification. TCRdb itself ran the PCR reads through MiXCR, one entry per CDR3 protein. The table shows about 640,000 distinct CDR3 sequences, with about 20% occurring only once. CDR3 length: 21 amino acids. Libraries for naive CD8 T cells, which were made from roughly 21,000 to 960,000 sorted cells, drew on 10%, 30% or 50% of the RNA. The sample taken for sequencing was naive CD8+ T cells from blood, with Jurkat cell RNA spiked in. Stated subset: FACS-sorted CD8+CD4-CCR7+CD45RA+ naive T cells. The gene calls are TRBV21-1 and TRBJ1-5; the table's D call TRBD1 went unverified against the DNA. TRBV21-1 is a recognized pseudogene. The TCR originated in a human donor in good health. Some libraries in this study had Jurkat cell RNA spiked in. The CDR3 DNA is TGTGCCAGCAGCGAAGTTCGAGATTCGGGACAGCCGAGAGATAGCAATCAGCCCCAGCATTTT. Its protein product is CASSEVRDSGQPRDSNQPQHF.